The 16 T cell receptor beta chains below were found in one sample sequenced in a study of T cells in Graves' hyperthyroidism and ophthalmopathy. Amplified TCR beta CDR3 regions derived from RNA transcripts. When the TCR CDR3 underwent first-round RT-PCR, the HTBI primer set was used. Using its own MiXCR run on the multiplex PCR reads, TCRdb lists one record per CDR3 protein. The top ten hold 30% to 40% of the sample, which has around 690,000 distinct CDR3 sequences, more than 20% seen once. The material sequenced was blood. The receptors were gathered from a man aged 25-45 years with Graves' ophthalmopathy.

This chain connects TRBV5-8 to TRBJ1-1; no clear D gene. Germline-derived CDR1 and CDR2 are SGHTS and YDEGEE. V lost 4 bases and J 6 bases, leaving 10 bases between the germline ends. CDR3 length equals 12 residues. The CDR3 spells CASSKRDPEAFF. Here the CDR3 DNA reads TGTGCCAGCAGCAAGAGGGATCCTGAAGCTTTCTTT.

V usage is TRBV7-8 and J usage is TRBJ1-6; 7 bases line up with TRBD1. This CDR3 is built from 14 residues. Germline assignment: CDR1 SGHVS and CDR2 FQNEAQ. V shed 7 bases, J shed 7 bases, and the junction held 7 bases outside the gene matches. This CDR3 is CASNEPGQNSPLHF. The CDR3 DNA is TGTGCCAGCAACGAACCGGGACAGAATTCACCCCTCCACTTT. The whole variable domain, filled in from reference TRBV7-8 and TRBJ1-6, reads GAGVSQSPRYKVAKRGQDVALRCDPISGHVSLFWYQQALGQGPEFLTYFQNEAQLDKSGLPSDRFFAERPEGSVSTLKIQRTQQEDSAVYLCASNEPGQNSPLHFGNGTRLTVT.

This clonotype was detected only a few times. The chain employs TRBV27 and TRBJ2-7; D may match TRBD1 or TRBD2 (6 bases each). The V end was cut by 7 bases, the J end by 5 bases, with 30 bases between. Germline CDR1 is MNHEY and CDR2 is SMNVEV (reference sequence). This CDR3 contains 18 residues. This CDR3 is CASNVKEGLTGTHNEQYF. The CDR3 DNA sequence: TGTGCCAGCAACGTTAAGGAGGGTTTAACAGGGACTCACAACGAGCAGTACTTC.

This sequence joins TRBV15 and TRBJ1-4, with a tentative D call TRBD1 (5 bases). Trimming took off 0 bases at V and 3 bases at J, with 8 bases between the two ends. The CDR3 is 15 amino acids. Germline loops: CDR1 LNHNV, CDR2 YYDKDF (reference sequence). The CDR3 region is CATSRDSGANEKLFF. DNA of the CDR3: TGTGCCACCAGCAGAGATTCGGGGGCTAATGAAAAACTGTTTTTT.

In its sample, this clonotype was seen a few times. The V gene is TRBV15, the J gene TRBJ2-7; TRBD1 or TRBD2 may be the D gene (5 bases each). The CDR3 runs 14 residues. V lost 2 bases, J lost 2 bases, and 10 bases lay in between. Germline CDR1 LNHNV, CDR2 YYDKDF (reference sequence). In nucleotides, the CDR3 is TGTGCCACCAGCAGACGGGGCCCGACCTACGAGCAGTACTTC. Amino acid sequence: CATSRRGPTYEQYF.

The J gene is TRBJ1-1, the V gene TRBV3-1; 10 bases align to TRBD1. The CDR3 has 14 amino acids. CDR1 is LGHDT and CDR2 is YNNKEL in the germline V gene (reference sequence). With 0 bases clipped from V and 7 bases from J, the junction kept 2 bases outside the gene matches. The CDR3 region is CASSQEGTGVEAFF. CDR3 sequence (DNA): TGTGCCAGCAGCCAAGAAGGGACAGGGGTTGAAGCTTTCTTT.

This clonotype was counted between two and nine times. The chain couples TRBV30 to TRBJ1-5; D might be TRBD1 (5 bases). Germline loops: CDR1 GTSNPN, CDR2 SVGIG (reference sequence). V was pared by 0 bases and J by 4 bases, with 13 bases between. CDR3 length equals 15 residues. CDR3 loop: CAWSVPDSKNQPQHF. The CDR3 DNA is TGTGCCTGGAGTGTACCTGACAGCAAGAATCAGCCCCAGCATTTT.

The gene calls are TRBV7-9 and TRBJ2-7, with D tentatively TRBD2 (6 bases). CDR3 length equals 15 residues. Per the germline V gene, CDR1 is SEHNR and CDR2 is FQNEAQ (reference sequence). The ends were cut back, 0 bases at V and 3 bases at J, with 12 bases in the middle. CDR3 nucleotide sequence: TGTGCCAGCAGCTTAGCGTGGGGAGGAGGCTACGAGCAGTACTTC. It is translated as CASSLAWGGGYEQYF.

In this sample, this clonotype turned up many times. The rearrangement joins TRBV6-1 to TRBJ1-1; D gene uncertain. The CDR3 runs to 13 residues. The V gene's germline CDR1 is MNHNS and CDR2 SASEGT. V lost 5 bases, J lost 0 bases, and 7 bases lay in between. DNA of the CDR3: TGTGCCAGCAGTTTCGTAGTGAACACTGAAGCTTTCTTT. This sequence encodes CASSFVVNTEAFF.

This clonotype appeared a few times. This sequence joins TRBV27 and TRBJ2-7; a possible D gene is TRBD1 (6 bases). Trimming removed 7 bases from V and 3 bases from J, with 10 bases in between. Germline V gene data show CDR1 as MNHEY and CDR2 as SMNVEV (reference sequence). The CDR3 totals 12 residues. CDR3 protein: CASKTGLYEQYF. The CDR3 coding sequence is TGTGCCAGCAAGACAGGCCTCTACGAGCAGTACTTC.

This clonotype showed up just a few times. CDR3 in DNA: TGTGCCAGCAGGTTTCTACCTAGCAATCAGCCCCAGCATTTT. It translates to CASRFLPSNQPQHF. The rearrangement links TRBV28 to TRBJ1-5; unclear D gene. The length of the CDR3 is 14 residues. V was shortened by 6 bases and J by 0 bases, with 9 bases between the two germline ends. Germline values: CDR1 MDHEN, CDR2 SYDVKM.

The table lists this clonotype with many counts. V gene TRBV19 combines with J gene TRBJ2-1, with 9 bases aligning to TRBD2. CDR1 and CDR2 (germline): LNHDA, SQIVND (reference sequence). The CDR3 loop spans 18 amino acids. V was pared by 2 bases and J by 6 bases, with 14 bases of the junction left unmatched. CDR3 nucleotides: TGTGCCAGTAGTATATGGGCACGGCGGGAGGGCCTCGGCAATGAGCAGTTCTTC. Encoded protein: CASSIWARREGLGNEQFF.

This clonotype came up many times. The V call is TRBV2, the J call TRBJ2-7, with TRBD1 matching 10 bases. Looked up from germline, CDR1 is SNHLY and CDR2 is FYNNEI. V was pared by 2 bases and J by 4 bases, with 8 bases of the junction left unmatched. The CDR3 runs to 16 residues. The CDR3 region has the DNA TGTGCCAGCAGTGAAATTGCGACAGGGGGCGTGTACGAGCAGTACTTC. Its protein is CASSEIATGGVYEQYF.

The table lists this clonotype with many counts. The chain uses TRBV7-2 and TRBJ2-7; 9 positions agree with TRBD2. CDR1 and CDR2 (germline): SGHTA, FQGNSA. The CDR3 covers 16 residues. Trimming took 4 bases from V and 0 from J; bases not matched to a gene: 7. CDR3 nucleotide sequence: TGTGCCAGCAGCTCACCCCCTAGCGGGGCCTCCTACGAGCAGTACTTC. Translating gives CASSSPPSGASYEQYF.

This clonotype has a handful of counts. The chain uses TRBV9 and TRBJ2-3, with D maybe TRBD2 (5 bases). Germline-derived CDR1 and CDR2 are SGDLS and YYNGEE. The CDR3 covers 15 residues. V lost 0 bases and J lost 0, with 8 bases in between. CDR3 amino acids: CASSVAGTSTDTQYF. The CDR3 DNA reads as TGTGCCAGCAGCGTAGCGGGAACTAGCACAGATACGCAGTATTTT. The whole variable domain, remainder taken from reference TRBV9 and TRBJ2-3, is DSGVTQTPKHLITATGQRVTLRCSPRSGDLSVYWYQQSLDQGLQFLIQYYNGEERAKGNILERFSAQQFPDLHSELNLSSLELGDSALYFCASSVAGTSTDTQYFGPGTRLTVL.

The J gene is TRBJ2-7, the V gene TRBV20-1; D is uncertain. V was trimmed by 4 bases and J by 1 base, leaving 20 bases between them. The CDR3 runs 16 residues. Germline V gives CDR1 DFQATT, CDR2 SNEGSKA (reference sequence). The CDR3 here is CSAKSQSRSRSYEQYF. The CDR3 DNA sequence: TGCAGTGCTAAGTCCCAGTCGCGGTCGCGTTCCTACGAGCAGTACTTC.